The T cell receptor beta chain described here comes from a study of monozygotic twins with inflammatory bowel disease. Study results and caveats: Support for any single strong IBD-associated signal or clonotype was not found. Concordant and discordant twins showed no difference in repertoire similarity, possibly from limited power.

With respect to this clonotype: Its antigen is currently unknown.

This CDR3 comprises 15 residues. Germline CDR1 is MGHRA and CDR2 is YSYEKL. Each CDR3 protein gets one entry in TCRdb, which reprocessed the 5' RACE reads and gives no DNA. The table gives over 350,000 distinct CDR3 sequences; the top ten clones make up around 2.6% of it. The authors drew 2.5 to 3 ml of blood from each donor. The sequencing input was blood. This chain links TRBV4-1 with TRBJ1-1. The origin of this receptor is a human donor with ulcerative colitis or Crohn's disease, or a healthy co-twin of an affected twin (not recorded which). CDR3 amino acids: CASSPWGEEGTEAFF.